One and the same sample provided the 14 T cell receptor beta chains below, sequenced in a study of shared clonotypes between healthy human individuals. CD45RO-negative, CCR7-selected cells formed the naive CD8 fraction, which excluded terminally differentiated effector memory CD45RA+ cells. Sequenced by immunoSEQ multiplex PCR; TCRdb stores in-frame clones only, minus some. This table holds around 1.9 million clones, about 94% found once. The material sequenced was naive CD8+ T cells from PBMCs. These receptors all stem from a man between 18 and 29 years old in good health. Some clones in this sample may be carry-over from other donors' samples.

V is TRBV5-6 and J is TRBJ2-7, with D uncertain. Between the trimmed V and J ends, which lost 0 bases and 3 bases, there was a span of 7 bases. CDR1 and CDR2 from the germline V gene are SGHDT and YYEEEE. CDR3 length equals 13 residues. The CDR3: CASSLELGYEQYF. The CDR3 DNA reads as TGTGCCAGCAGCTTGGAGTTGGGCTACGAGCAGTACTTC.

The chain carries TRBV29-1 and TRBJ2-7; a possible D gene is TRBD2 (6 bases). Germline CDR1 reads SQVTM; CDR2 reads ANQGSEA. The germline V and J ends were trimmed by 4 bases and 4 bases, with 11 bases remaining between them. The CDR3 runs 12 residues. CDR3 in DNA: TGCAGCGTTGTCGGGGAGGAATACGAGCAGTACTTC. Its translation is CSVVGEEYEQYF.

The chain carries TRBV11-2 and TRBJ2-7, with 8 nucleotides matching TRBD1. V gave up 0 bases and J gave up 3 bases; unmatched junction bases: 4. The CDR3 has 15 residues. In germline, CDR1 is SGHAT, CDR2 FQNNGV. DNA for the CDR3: TGTGCCAGCAGCTTAGAGAGAGACAGGGGCTACGAGCAGTACTTC. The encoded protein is CASSLERDRGYEQYF.

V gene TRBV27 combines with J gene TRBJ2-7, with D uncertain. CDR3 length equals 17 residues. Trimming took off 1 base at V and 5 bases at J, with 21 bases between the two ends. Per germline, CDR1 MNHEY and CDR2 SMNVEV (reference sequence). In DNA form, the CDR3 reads TGTGCCAGCAGTTTATTAGTATCAACCCACCGACGGGACGAGCAGTACTTC. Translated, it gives CASSLLVSTHRRDEQYF.

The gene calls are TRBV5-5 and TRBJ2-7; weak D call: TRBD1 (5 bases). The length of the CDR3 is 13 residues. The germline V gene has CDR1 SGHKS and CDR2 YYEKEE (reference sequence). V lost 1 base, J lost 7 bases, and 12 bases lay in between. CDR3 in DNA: TGTGCCAGCAGCTTGCGGGCAGGGTGGGAGCAGTACTTC. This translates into CASSLRAGWEQYF.

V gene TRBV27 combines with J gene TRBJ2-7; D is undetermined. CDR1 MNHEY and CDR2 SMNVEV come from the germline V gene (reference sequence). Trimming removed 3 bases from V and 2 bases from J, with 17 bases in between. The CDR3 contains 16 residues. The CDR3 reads CASSFSVGPTTYEQYF. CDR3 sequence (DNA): TGTGCCAGCAGTTTTAGTGTTGGACCCACAACCTACGAGCAGTACTTC.

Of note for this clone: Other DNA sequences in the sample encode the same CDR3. CDR3 DNA: TGCGCCAGCAGCCAGCTCGATAGCAATCAGCCCCAGCATTTT. Translation gives CASSQLDSNQPQHF. The rearrangement joins TRBV4-1 to TRBJ1-5, with D hard to call. Germline values: CDR1 MGHRA, CDR2 YSYEKL. The germline V and J ends were trimmed by 3 bases and 0 bases, with 6 bases remaining between them. The CDR3 runs 14 residues.

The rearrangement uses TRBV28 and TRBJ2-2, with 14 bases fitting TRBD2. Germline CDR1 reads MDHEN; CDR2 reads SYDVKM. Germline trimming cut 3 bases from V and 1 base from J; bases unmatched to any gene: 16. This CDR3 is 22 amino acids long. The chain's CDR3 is CASSFVLWRGLAGAGNTGELFF. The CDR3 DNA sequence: TGTGCCAGCAGTTTTGTTCTCTGGAGGGGACTAGCGGGAGCGGGGAACACCGGGGAGCTGTTTTTT.

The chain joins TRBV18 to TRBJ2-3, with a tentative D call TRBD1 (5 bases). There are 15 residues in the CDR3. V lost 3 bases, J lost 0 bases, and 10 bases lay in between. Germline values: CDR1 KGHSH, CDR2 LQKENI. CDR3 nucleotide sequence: TGTGCCAGCTCACCGACAGATCTCAGCACAGATACGCAGTATTTT. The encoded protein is CASSPTDLSTDTQYF. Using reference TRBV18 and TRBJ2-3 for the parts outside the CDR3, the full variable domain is NAGVMQNPRHLVRRRGQEARLRCSPMKGHSHVYWYRQLPEEGLKFMVYLQKENIIDESGMPKERFSAEFPKEGPSILRIQQVVRGDSAAYFCASSPTDLSTDTQYFGPGTRLTVL.

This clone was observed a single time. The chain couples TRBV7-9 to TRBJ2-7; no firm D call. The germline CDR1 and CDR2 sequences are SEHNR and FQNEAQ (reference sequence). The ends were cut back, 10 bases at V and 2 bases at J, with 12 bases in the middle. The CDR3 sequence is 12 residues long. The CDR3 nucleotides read TGTGCCAAAGACCCCCTAACCTACGAGCAGTACTTC. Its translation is CAKDPLTYEQYF.

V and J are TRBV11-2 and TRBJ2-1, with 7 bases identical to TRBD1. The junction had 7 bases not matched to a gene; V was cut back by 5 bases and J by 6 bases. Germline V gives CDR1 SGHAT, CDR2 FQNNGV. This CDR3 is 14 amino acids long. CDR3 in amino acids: CASSPTGAGNEQFF. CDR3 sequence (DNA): TGTGCCAGCAGCCCCACAGGGGCGGGCAATGAGCAGTTCTTC.

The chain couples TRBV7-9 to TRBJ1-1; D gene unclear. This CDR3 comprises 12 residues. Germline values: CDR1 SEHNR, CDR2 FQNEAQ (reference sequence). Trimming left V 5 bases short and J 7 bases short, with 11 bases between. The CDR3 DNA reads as TGTGCCAGCAGCCGCGGGTCCTTTGAAGCTTTCTTT. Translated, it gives CASSRGSFEAFF.

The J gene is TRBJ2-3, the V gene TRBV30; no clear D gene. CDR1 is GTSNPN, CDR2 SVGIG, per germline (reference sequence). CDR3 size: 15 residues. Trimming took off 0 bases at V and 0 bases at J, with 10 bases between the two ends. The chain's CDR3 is CAWSVTDLSTDTQYF. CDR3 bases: TGTGCCTGGAGTGTCACAGACCTTAGCACAGATACGCAGTATTTT.

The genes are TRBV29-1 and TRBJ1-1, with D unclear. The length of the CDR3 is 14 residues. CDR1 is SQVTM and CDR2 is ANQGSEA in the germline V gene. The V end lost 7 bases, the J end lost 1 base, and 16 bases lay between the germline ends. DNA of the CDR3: TGCAGCGGGGCCTCCTCACTTGGGAACACTGAAGCTTTCTTT. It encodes CSGASSLGNTEAFF.